This TCR beta chain was recorded in a study of tumor-infiltrating lymphocytes in primary liver carcinoma. Trimming removed 2 bases at V and 11 bases at J, with 20 bases between. This CDR3 has 15 residues. Germline loops: CDR1 SGHRS, CDR2 YFSETQ. Germline DNA was also extracted, and blood RNA was taken from unsorted whole blood. From approximately 490 ng total RNA, TCR beta cDNA was generated with a primer in the constant region. The TCR beta library was amplified through three nested multiplex PCR rounds in a modified ARM-PCR procedure. Primers for the first two PCR rounds were TRBV1-TRBV30 forward primers and a C-beta reverse primer (about 9 cycles per round). Each CDR3 protein gets one entry after TCRdb re-called the multiplex PCR reads with MiXCR. This table holds some 200,000 distinct CDR3 sequences, around three fifths found once.

The sequencing sample was made of peripheral blood. The clonotype comes from a woman aged 55 to 70 with primary liver carcinoma and hepatitis B virus infection. The chain employs TRBV5-1 and TRBJ2-1; maybe TRBD2 (5 bases). Written as DNA, the CDR3 is TGCGCCAGCAGCTTATCTCCTGAGGGAGACTTGCAGCAGTTCTTC. Its translation is CASSLSPEGDLQQFF.